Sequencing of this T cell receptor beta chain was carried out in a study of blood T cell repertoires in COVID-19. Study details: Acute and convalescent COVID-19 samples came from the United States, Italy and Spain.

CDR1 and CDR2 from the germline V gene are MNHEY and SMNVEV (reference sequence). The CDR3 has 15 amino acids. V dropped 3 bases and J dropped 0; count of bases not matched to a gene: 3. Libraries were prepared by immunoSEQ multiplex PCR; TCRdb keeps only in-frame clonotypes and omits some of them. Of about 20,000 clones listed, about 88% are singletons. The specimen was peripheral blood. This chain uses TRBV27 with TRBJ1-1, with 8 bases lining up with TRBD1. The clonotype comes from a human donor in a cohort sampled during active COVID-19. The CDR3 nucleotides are TGTGCCAGCAGTTTGGGGACAGGATTGAACACTGAAGCTTTCTTT. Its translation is CASSLGTGLNTEAFF.